Many counts were recorded for the clone carrying this T cell receptor beta chain. The data are from a study of T cells in Graves' hyperthyroidism and ophthalmopathy. Each ophthalmopathy patient scored at least 3 on the Clinical Activity Score and at least 4 on NOSPECS grade, with duration under 3 months. The V and J ends lost 7 bases and 2 bases respectively, with 23 bases between them. The CDR3 covers 17 residues. CDR1 is LNHDA, CDR2 SQIVND, per germline (reference sequence). TCR beta CDR3 regions were amplified from RNA. When the TCR CDR3 underwent first-round RT-PCR, the HTBI primer set was used. MiXCR, run by TCRdb on the multiplex PCR reads, gives a single entry per CDR3 protein. The profile covers about 380,000 distinct CDR3 sequences, with around 15% appearing a single time and roughly 21% taken by the ten largest.

The rearrangement links TRBV19 to TRBJ1-2; no clear D. Sequencing was done on a sample of blood. The sequence was obtained from a woman in her thirties with Graves' ophthalmopathy. The DNA of the CDR3 is TGTGCCAGTACCCCTCCAAAACAGAGTCCAACCAACTATGGCTACACCTTC. Residues: CASTPPKQSPTNYGYTF.